This TCR beta chain was profiled in a study of cytomegalovirus exposure and HLA in healthy donors. V dropped 7 bases and J dropped 1 base, with 11 bases sitting between them. This CDR3 comprises 13 residues. CDR1 and CDR2 (germline): SGDLS, YYNGEE. Remarks on this clone: What it recognizes is unknown.

Primers: 60 Vbeta forward and 13 Jbeta reverse. TCRdb keeps only in-frame clones here, not all; method: immunoSEQ multiplex PCR. The data contain some 120,000 clones, 79% of them singletons. Study-level findings and limits: Around 160 TCR beta chains were listed as cytomegalovirus-associated.

The specimen sequenced was PBMCs. The chain joins TRBV9 to TRBJ2-5; D possibly corresponds to TRBD1 (5 bases). The TCR originated in a man aged 25-45 years in good health and CMV-seropositive. The CDR3 sequence is CASAEGVQETQYF. The CDR3 DNA sequence: TGTGCCAGCGCGGAAGGGGTCCAAGAGACCCAGTACTTC.